This entry lists 24 T cell receptor beta chains sequenced from one sample in a study of cytomegalovirus exposure and HLA in healthy donors. The table came from immunoSEQ multiplex PCR; TCRdb's copy has only in-frame clones and leaves some out. The data show fewer than 250,000 clones, roughly 89% seen once. Sequencing was carried out using PBMCs. The receptors come from a young man in good health and CMV-seronegative.

The CDR3 sequence is CASSFRGGSYYEQYF. The CDR3, as DNA: TGTGCCAGCAGCTTCCGTGGCGGGAGCTACTACGAGCAGTACTTC. This sequence joins TRBV27 and TRBJ2-7; 7 bases are shared with TRBD2. This CDR3 contains 15 residues. Germline lookup yields CDR1 MNHEY and CDR2 SMNVEV (reference sequence). V lost 6 bases and J lost 3; bases outside the gene matches: 11.

J is TRBJ1-2 and V is TRBV25-1; maybe TRBD1 (6 bases). With 6 bases removed from V and 6 bases from J, the gap between germline ends came to 11 bases. There are 12 residues in the CDR3. Germline V gene data show CDR1 as MGHDK and CDR2 as SYGVNS. CDR3 in DNA: TGTGCCAGCAGGCAGGGGCGAAATGGCTACACCTTC. It codes for CASRQGRNGYTF.

This rearrangement joins TRBV6-1 to TRBJ1-2, with 8 bases lining up with TRBD1. Germline V gene lookup returns CDR1 MNHNS and CDR2 SASEGT. V lost 3 bases to trimming and J lost 3 bases; unmatched junction nucleotides: 0. This CDR3 contains 13 residues. CDR3 amino acids: CASSEDRDYGYTF. The CDR3 nucleotides read TGTGCCAGCAGTGAGGACAGGGACTATGGCTACACCTTC.

V and J are TRBV25-1 and TRBJ2-1; the D is unclear. The CDR3 loop spans 18 amino acids. Germline values: CDR1 MGHDK, CDR2 SYGVNS. Trimming left V 1 base short and J 2 bases short, with 18 bases between. CDR3 nucleotide sequence: TGTGCCAGCAGTGAATCTGGTGTCACCTCAGTCCCCTACAATGAGCAGTTCTTC. This translates into CASSESGVTSVPYNEQFF.

This clone was detected only once. V and J are TRBV5-4 and TRBJ1-5; D not certain. V lost 0 bases to trimming and J lost 0 bases, with 7 bases between them. Germline V CDR1 and CDR2: SGHNT, YYREEE (reference sequence). The CDR3 has 15 residues. The CDR3 here is CASSLDPSSNQPQHF. CDR3 in DNA: TGTGCCAGCAGCTTGGATCCCAGTAGCAATCAGCCCCAGCATTTT.

This chain uses TRBV19 with TRBJ1-5; 8 nucleotides agree with TRBD1. The trim removed 5 bases at V and 5 bases at J, leaving 5 bases unmatched. Germline lookup yields CDR1 LNHDA and CDR2 SQIVND (reference sequence). The CDR3 is made up of 14 amino acids. CDR3 region: CASSARTGYQPQHF. As DNA, the CDR3 is TGTGCCAGTAGTGCCAGGACAGGGTATCAGCCCCAGCATTTT.

The count of this clone is one. The chain joins TRBV7-9 to TRBJ2-7; D might be TRBD1 (5 bases). V was shortened by 0 bases and J by 6 bases, with 12 bases between the two germline ends. The CDR3 spans 14 residues. CDR1 and CDR2 (germline): SEHNR, FQNEAQ (reference sequence). The DNA of the CDR3 is TGTGCCAGCAGCTTAGCTGGGGCGCTGGCCGAGCAGTACTTC. It codes for CASSLAGALAEQYF.

The V gene is TRBV4-2, the J gene TRBJ1-1; D gene unclear. CDR1 and CDR2 (germline): LGHNA, YNFKEQ. The CDR3 contains 15 residues. V lost 0 bases and J lost 0, with 8 bases in between. CDR3 DNA: TGTGCCAGCAGCCAAGAGAGGGCAATGAACACTGAAGCTTTCTTT. This encodes CASSQERAMNTEAFF.

The chain employs TRBV14 and TRBJ2-1; no reliable D call. The CDR3 spans 13 residues. The V and J ends lost 2 bases and 10 bases respectively, with 12 bases between them. The germline V gene has CDR1 SGHDN and CDR2 FVKESK. This CDR3 reads CASSQYPIGEQFF. The CDR3 DNA sequence: TGTGCCAGCAGCCAATACCCCATCGGGGAGCAGTTCTTC.

V gene TRBV28 combines with J gene TRBJ2-5; D might be TRBD1 (6 bases). The CDR3 contains 12 residues. The germline CDR1 and CDR2 sequences are MDHEN and SYDVKM. V dropped 8 bases and J dropped 4 bases, with 11 bases sitting between them. The CDR3 region is CASRQGSETQYF. The CDR3 bases are TGTGCCAGCCGCCAGGGGTCAGAGACCCAGTACTTC.

The chain joins TRBV6-1 to TRBJ1-6; tentative D call: TRBD1 (6 bases). V was trimmed by 4 bases and J by 4 bases, leaving 14 bases between them. The CDR3 is 16 residues long. Germline V gene lookup returns CDR1 MNHNS and CDR2 SASEGT. In DNA, the CDR3 is TGTGCCAGCAGTGGGGTGAGGGGGGGATATAATTCACCCCTCCACTTT. Encoded protein: CASSGVRGGYNSPLHF.

The J gene is TRBJ2-1, the V gene TRBV5-4; 9 nucleotides line up with TRBD2. Per the germline V gene, CDR1 is SGHNT and CDR2 is YYREEE (reference sequence). V shed 0 bases, J shed 4 bases, and the junction held 5 bases outside the gene matches. This CDR3 contains 16 residues. The CDR3 nucleotides read TGTGCCAGCAGCTTGGGCGGGGGGGCCGAATACAATGAGCAGTTCTTC. Its protein is CASSLGGGAEYNEQFF.

The gene calls are TRBV10-3 and TRBJ2-5, with D perhaps matching TRBD1 (6 bases). The CDR3 contains 13 residues. The germline V and J ends were trimmed by 10 bases and 5 bases, with 17 bases remaining between them. Germline V gene lookup returns CDR1 ENHRY and CDR2 SYGVKD. The CDR3 DNA sequence: TGTGCCACACACCAGGGTACAGGGGAGACCCAGTACTTC. Translation: CATHQGTGETQYF.

This rearrangement joins TRBV11-2 to TRBJ2-1; 9 bases are a match to TRBD2. Trimming removed 1 base from V and 7 bases from J; junction bases left unmatched: 8. The CDR3 length is 16 residues. From germline, CDR1 is SGHAT and CDR2 FQNNGV. As DNA, the CDR3 is TGTGCCAGCAGCTTAGTGGGCGGGAGGGCCGAAAATGAGCAGTTCTTC. It is translated as CASSLVGGRAENEQFF.

The J gene is TRBJ1-6, the V gene TRBV19; the D gene is possibly TRBD1 (5 bases). Per the germline V gene, CDR1 is LNHDA and CDR2 is SQIVND (reference sequence). Trimming took 8 bases from V and 7 from J, leaving 9 bases between them. The CDR3 loop spans 12 amino acids. The CDR3 DNA reads as TGTGCCAGTGGGGGGTGGAATTCACCCCTCCACTTT. Its translation is CASGGWNSPLHF.

This clone has a single count. The rearrangement links TRBV28 to TRBJ1-5; D remains unclear. Deletions cut 6 bases from V and 4 bases from J, with 19 bases between. The CDR3 is 16 residues long. CDR1 and CDR2 (germline): MDHEN, SYDVKM. CDR3 bases: TGTGCCAGCAGGCCCCTCAGACGGGGAGAAAATCAGCCCCAGCATTTT. The encoded protein is CASRPLRRGENQPQHF.

This clone was seen more than once but under ten times. The chain is built from TRBV7-7 and TRBJ2-7, with TRBD2 matching 14 bases. V trimming: 3 bases; J trimming: 5 bases; junction bases outside the gene matches: 3. This CDR3 is 15 amino acids long. Germline V gene sequence: CDR1 SSHAT, CDR2 FNYEAQ (reference sequence). The CDR3 loop reads CASSLGLAGVNEQYF. In nucleotides, the CDR3 is TGTGCCAGCAGCTTGGGACTAGCGGGAGTCAACGAGCAGTACTTC.

About this clone: The same CDR3 is also encoded by other DNA sequences in this sample. This chain joins TRBV28 and TRBJ2-7, with 7 bases fitting TRBD1. Per germline, CDR1 MDHEN and CDR2 SYDVKM. Losses at the gene ends were 5 bases for V and 2 bases for J; bases not matched to a gene: 3. This CDR3 region has 13 residues. The CDR3: CASSRDSTYEQYF. The CDR3 bases are TGTGCCAGCAGTCGGGACAGTACCTACGAGCAGTACTTC.

The rearrangement uses TRBV6-1 and TRBJ1-1; 7 nucleotides match TRBD1. This CDR3 contains 11 residues. Germline CDR1 MNHNS, CDR2 SASEGT. Germline trimming cut 5 bases from V and 8 bases from J; bases unmatched to any gene: 2. This CDR3 reads CASSLTGEAFF. The CDR3 region has the DNA TGTGCCAGCAGTCTGACAGGGGAAGCTTTCTTT.

V and J are TRBV27 and TRBJ1-1; 7 nucleotides agree with TRBD1. This CDR3 is built from 13 residues. Germline trimming cut 4 bases from V and 4 bases from J; bases unmatched to any gene: 3. CDR1 and CDR2 (germline): MNHEY, SMNVEV (reference sequence). The CDR3 reads CASSYRGTTEAFF. The CDR3 coding sequence is TGTGCCAGCAGTTACAGGGGTACCACTGAAGCTTTCTTT.

This clone is a singleton in its sample. The V gene is TRBV2, the J gene TRBJ2-1; TRBD2 matches 9 bases. From germline, CDR1 is SNHLY and CDR2 FYNNEI. V lost 7 bases to trimming and J lost 10 bases; unmatched junction nucleotides: 14. The CDR3 runs 15 residues. The CDR3 nucleotides are TGTGCCAGCATGACCGGGACTAGCATTGGCGGGGAGCAGTTCTTC. Its translation is CASMTGTSIGGEQFF.

The V gene is TRBV7-2, the J gene TRBJ2-3; D ambiguous. Germline V gives CDR1 SGHTA, CDR2 FQGNSA. Deletions cut 1 base from V and 4 bases from J, with 9 bases between. The CDR3 contains 14 residues. The CDR3 loop is CASSLGTPSDTQYF. CDR3 coding DNA: TGTGCCAGCAGCTTAGGAACTCCTTCAGATACGCAGTATTTT. The full variable domain, its missing parts supplied by reference TRBV7-2 and TRBJ2-3, is GAGVSQSPSNKVTEKGKDVELRCDPISGHTALYWYRQSLGQGLEFLIYFQGNSAPDKSGLPSDRFSAERTGGSVSTLTIQRTQQEDSAVYLCASSLGTPSDTQYFGPGTRLTVL.

J is TRBJ2-1 and V is TRBV5-1; D is perhaps TRBD2 (5 bases). Deletions cut 4 bases from V and 6 bases from J, with 20 bases between. Per germline, CDR1 SGHRS and CDR2 YFSETQ. The CDR3 runs to 16 residues. CDR3 region: CASSPPTILGGNEQFF. For the CDR3, the DNA is TGCGCCAGCAGCCCACCGACTATCCTCGGTGGCAATGAGCAGTTCTTC.

The chain uses TRBV27 and TRBJ2-1; D not resolved. The ends were cut back, 0 bases at V and 9 bases at J, with 9 bases in the middle. Germline V gives CDR1 MNHEY, CDR2 SMNVEV (reference sequence). This CDR3 has 13 residues. The CDR3 coding sequence is TGTGCCAGCAGTTTATCCGGGTTCTCTGAGCAGTTCTTC. Its translation: CASSLSGFSEQFF.